This T cell receptor (beta chain) came from a study of graft-versus-host responses after intestinal transplantation. On the study more broadly: Multivisceral, liver-intestinal, or isolated intestinal transplants were performed in recipients.

The CDR3 length is 14 residues. CDR1 and CDR2 (germline): ENHRY, SYGVKD. V trimming: 10 bases; J trimming: 3 bases; junction bases outside the gene matches: 8. This table comes from immunoSEQ multiplex PCR, and its TCRdb copy is limited to in-frame clones, with some not included. This table has tens of thousands of clones, about nine tenths appearing once. Findings of the study overall: Analysis identified GvH clones in recipient marrow, with some appearing first in ileum or blood. With peak circulating GvH clone levels came an association with early post-transplant HvG declines.

By frequency in the sample, this clone is large. Its cognate antigen is unknown. The source material was unstimulated CD8+ T cells sorted from spleen or lymph node cells, sampled before transplant. V gene TRBV10-3 combines with J gene TRBJ1-5; 8 bases are a match to TRBD1. The receptor was isolated from a human donor who was the organ donor for an intestinal transplant. The CDR3 sequence: CATATGDNNQPQHF. The CDR3 DNA sequence: TGTGCCACCGCGACAGGGGATAACAATCAGCCCCAGCATTTT.